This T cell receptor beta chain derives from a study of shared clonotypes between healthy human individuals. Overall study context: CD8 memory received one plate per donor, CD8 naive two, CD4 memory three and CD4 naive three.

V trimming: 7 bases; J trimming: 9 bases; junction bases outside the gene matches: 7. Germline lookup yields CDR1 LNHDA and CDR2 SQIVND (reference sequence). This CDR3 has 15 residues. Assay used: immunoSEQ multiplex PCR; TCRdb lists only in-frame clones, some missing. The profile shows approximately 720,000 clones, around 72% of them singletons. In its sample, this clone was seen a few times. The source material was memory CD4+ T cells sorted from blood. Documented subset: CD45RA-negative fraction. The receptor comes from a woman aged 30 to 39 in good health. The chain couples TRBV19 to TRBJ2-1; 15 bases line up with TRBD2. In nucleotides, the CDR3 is TGTGCCAGTACCCCGGGACTAGCGGGAGGAGGTGAGCAGTTCTTC. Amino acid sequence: CASTPGLAGGGEQFF.